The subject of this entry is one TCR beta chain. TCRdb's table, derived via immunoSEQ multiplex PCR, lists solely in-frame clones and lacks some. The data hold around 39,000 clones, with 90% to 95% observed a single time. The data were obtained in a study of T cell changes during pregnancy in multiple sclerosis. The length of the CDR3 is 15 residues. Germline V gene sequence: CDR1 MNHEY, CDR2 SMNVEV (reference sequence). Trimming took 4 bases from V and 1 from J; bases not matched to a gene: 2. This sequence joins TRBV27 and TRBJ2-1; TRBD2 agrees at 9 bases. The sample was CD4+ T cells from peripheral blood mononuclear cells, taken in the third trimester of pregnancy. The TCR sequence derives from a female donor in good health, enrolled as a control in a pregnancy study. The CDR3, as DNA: TGTGCCAGCAGTTCGCTAGCGGGGTCCTACAATGAGCAGTTCTTC. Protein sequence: CASSSLAGSYNEQFF.